The entry below gives a single T cell receptor (beta chain) sequence along with its context. This specimen comes from a study of blood T cell repertoires in COVID-19. This CDR3 region has 12 residues. From germline, CDR1 is SGHRS and CDR2 YFSETQ. V trimming: 5 bases; J trimming: 4 bases; junction bases outside the gene matches: 0. The data were produced by immunoSEQ multiplex PCR, yet TCRdb's version contains in-frame clones alone and is incomplete. Among 150,000 to 200,000 clones listed, 80% to 90% were seen once. The sequencing sample was made of peripheral blood. V gene TRBV5-1 combines with J gene TRBJ2-3; 8 bases line up with TRBD1. The sequence was collected from a human donor with active or convalescent COVID-19. The donor label of this sample is uncertain. The CDR3 coding sequence is TGCGCCAGCAGACAGGGGGCAGATACGCAGTATTTT. Protein sequence: CASRQGADTQYF.